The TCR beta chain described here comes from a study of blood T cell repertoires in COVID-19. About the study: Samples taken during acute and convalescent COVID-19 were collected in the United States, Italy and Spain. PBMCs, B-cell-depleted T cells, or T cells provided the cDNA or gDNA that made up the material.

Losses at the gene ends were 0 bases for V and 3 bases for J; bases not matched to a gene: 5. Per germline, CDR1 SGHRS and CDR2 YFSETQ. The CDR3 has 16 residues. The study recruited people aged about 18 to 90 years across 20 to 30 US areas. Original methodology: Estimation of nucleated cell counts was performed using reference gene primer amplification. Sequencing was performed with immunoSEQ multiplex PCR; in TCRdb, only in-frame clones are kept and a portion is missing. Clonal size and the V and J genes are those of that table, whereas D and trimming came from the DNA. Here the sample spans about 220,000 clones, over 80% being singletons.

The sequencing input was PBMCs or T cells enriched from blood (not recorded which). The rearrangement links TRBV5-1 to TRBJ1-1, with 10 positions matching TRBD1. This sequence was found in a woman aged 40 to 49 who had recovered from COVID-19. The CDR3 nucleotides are TGCGCCAGCAGCTTGGCCGGGACAGGGGTAGACACTGAAGCTTTCTTT. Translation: CASSLAGTGVDTEAFF.